These 29 T cell receptor beta chains were sequenced from one sample in a study of blood T cell repertoires in COVID-19. Method: immunoSEQ multiplex PCR; TCRdb's copy keeps in-frame clones and lacks some. The sample has 150,000 or so clones; roughly 80% are singletons. Sequenced input: PBMCs or T cells enriched from blood (not recorded which). These TCRs come from a man over 45 who had recovered from COVID-19.

This chain uses TRBV19 with TRBJ1-1; D might be TRBD1 (5 bases). Per the germline V gene, CDR1 is LNHDA and CDR2 is SQIVND (reference sequence). V was trimmed by 7 bases and J by 6 bases, leaving 21 bases between them. This CDR3 is 15 amino acids long. The CDR3 region is CASTHRRGLSPEAFF. CDR3 nucleotides: TGTGCCAGTACCCACCGGCGGGGGTTGTCGCCTGAAGCTTTCTTT.

The chain uses TRBV7-2 and TRBJ2-2; no firm D call. Germline assignment: CDR1 SGHTA and CDR2 FQGNSA. The V end was cut by 5 bases, the J end by 6 bases, with 10 bases between. The CDR3 sequence is 13 residues long. CDR3 region: CASSPTFPGELFF. The CDR3 nucleotides read TGTGCCAGCAGCCCGACATTTCCCGGGGAGCTGTTTTTT.

The J gene is TRBJ1-5, the V gene TRBV10-3; 8 bases agree with TRBD1. J lost 4 bases, V lost 8 bases, and 7 bases had no gene match. The CDR3 has 14 residues. Germline V gene sequence: CDR1 ENHRY, CDR2 SYGVKD. The CDR3 nucleotides are TGTGCCATCGCCGGACAGGGCGCAAATCAGCCCCAGCATTTT. Its translation: CAIAGQGANQPQHF.

As to this clone: Additional DNA sequences in this sample encode the identical CDR3. This chain uses TRBV15 with TRBJ2-1; D might be TRBD2 (6 bases). The CDR3 totals 14 residues. V dropped 0 bases and J dropped 5 bases, with 8 bases sitting between them. The germline gives CDR1 LNHNV, CDR2 YYDKDF (reference sequence). The CDR3 spells CATSRDGGNNEQFF. For the CDR3, the DNA is TGTGCCACCAGCAGAGATGGGGGGAACAATGAGCAGTTCTTC. Using reference TRBV15 and TRBJ2-1 for the parts outside the CDR3, the full variable domain is DAMVIQNPRYQVTQFGKPVTLSCSQTLNHNVMYWYQQKSSQAPKLLFHYYDKDFNNEADTPDNFQSRRPNTSFCFLDIRSPGLGDTAMYLCATSRDGGNNEQFFGPGTRLTVL.

Details on this clone: Germline is not matched at one junction end, which may reflect a read error. V is TRBV2 and J is TRBJ2-7; 8 positions match TRBD2. The CDR3 sequence is 12 residues long. The V gene's germline CDR1 is SNHLY and CDR2 FYNNEI. CDR3 residues: CTSGTSIYEQYF. DNA of the CDR3: TGCACTTCCGGGACTAGTATCTACGAGCAGTACTTC.

This clone was seen more than once but under ten times. The chain links TRBV27 to TRBJ2-1, with 11 nucleotides matching TRBD2. The CDR3 runs 16 residues. Germline V lookup: CDR1 MNHEY, CDR2 SMNVEV (reference sequence). V lost 2 bases, J lost 8 bases, and 8 bases stayed unmatched. The CDR3 protein is CASSLLAGGLTYEQFF. The DNA of the CDR3 is TGTGCCAGCAGTTTACTAGCGGGAGGTCTTACCTATGAGCAGTTCTTC.

The chain links TRBV5-5 to TRBJ2-5, with unresolved D. This CDR3 has 15 residues. The V end lost 4 bases, the J end lost 2 bases, and 15 bases lay between the germline ends. Germline assignment: CDR1 SGHKS and CDR2 YYEKEE (reference sequence). CDR3 nucleotide sequence: TGTGCCAGCAGCCCAGCAGGCGTACATCAAGAGACCCAGTACTTC. It encodes CASSPAGVHQETQYF.

This clone was seen a few times. The V call is TRBV13, the J call TRBJ2-1, with TRBD2 matching 9 bases. The V gene end was trimmed by 0 bases and the J gene end by 8 bases; junction bases not matched to a gene: 11. This CDR3 spans 17 amino acids. Germline V gene data show CDR1 as PRHDT and CDR2 as FYEKMQ (reference sequence). The CDR3 protein is CASSLGGSLAGFDEQFF. The CDR3 nucleotides read TGTGCCAGCAGCTTAGGAGGTTCGCTAGCGGGGTTCGATGAGCAGTTCTTC.

The CDR3 DNA reads TGTGCCTGGAGTTCTCGGGGGGGTTACTATGGCTACACCTTC. Amino acid sequence: CAWSSRGGYYGYTF. V is TRBV30 and J is TRBJ1-2; perhaps TRBD1 as D (5 bases). The CDR3 is made up of 14 amino acids. The ends were cut back, 2 bases at V and 3 bases at J, with 13 bases in the middle. Germline V gives CDR1 GTSNPN, CDR2 SVGIG (reference sequence).

V gene TRBV29-1 combines with J gene TRBJ1-1; D not resolved. Germline assignment: CDR1 SQVTM and CDR2 ANQGSEA. V shed 3 bases and J shed 1 base, with 9 bases lying between them. The CDR3 is 13 amino acids. CDR3 amino acids: CSVERLPNTEAFF. DNA for the CDR3: TGCAGCGTTGAGAGGTTACCGAACACTGAAGCTTTCTTT.

This clone turned up a few times. The gene calls are TRBV6-5 and TRBJ2-1; 9 nucleotides line up with TRBD2. The CDR3 runs 15 residues. Germline CDR1 reads MNHEY; CDR2 reads SVGAGI. J gave up 4 bases and V 8 bases, and 9 bases lay outside the gene matches. This chain's CDR3 is CASSAGGALYNEQFF. The CDR3 nucleotides read TGTGCCAGCTCCGCGGGGGGGGCGTTATACAATGAGCAGTTCTTC.

The chain uses TRBV4-1 and TRBJ2-2; D unclear. The CDR3 length is 15 residues. V lost 0 bases and J 6 bases, leaving 11 bases between the germline ends. Germline V CDR1 and CDR2: MGHRA, YSYEKL. The CDR3 DNA sequence: TGCGCCAGCAGCCAAGAAGCAGGTGCCCCCGGGGAGCTGTTTTTT. Translation gives CASSQEAGAPGELFF.

The V gene is TRBV20-1, the J gene TRBJ1-5; 9 bases agree with TRBD1. Germline trimming cut 3 bases from V and 6 bases from J; bases unmatched to any gene: 9. Germline CDR1 reads DFQATT; CDR2 reads SNEGSKA (reference sequence). The CDR3 length is 15 residues. The DNA for the CDR3 is TGCAGTGCTAGTGCTACAGGGGGCTCCGGTCAGCCCCAGCATTTT. This gives the protein CSASATGGSGQPQHF.

This sequence joins TRBV15 and TRBJ2-2; perhaps TRBD1 as D (6 bases). The CDR3 consists of 16 residues. Trimming removed 3 bases at V and 6 bases at J, with 17 bases between. Germline V gene data show CDR1 as LNHNV and CDR2 as YYDKDF (reference sequence). As DNA, the CDR3 is TGTGCCACCAGCAGTGGTCGATACAGGGTCTCCGGGGAGCTGTTTTTT. This translates into CATSSGRYRVSGELFF.

The V and J genes are TRBV11-2 and TRBJ1-1; unclear D gene. Germline values: CDR1 SGHAT, CDR2 FQNNGV. There are 11 residues in the CDR3. The V and J ends lost 4 bases and 6 bases respectively, with 6 bases between them. The CDR3 DNA sequence: TGTGCCAGCAGCTCCTACTCTGAAGCTTTCTTT. It specifies CASSSYSEAFF.

The chain is built from TRBV6-5 and TRBJ1-1, with a weak D call TRBD1 (5 bases). This CDR3 is built from 11 residues. Trimming removed 7 bases from V and 6 bases from J, with 9 bases in between. CDR1 and CDR2 from the germline V gene are MNHEY and SVGAGI. In nucleotides, the CDR3 is TGTGCCAGCACCGACAGAGCTGAAGCTTTCTTT. Protein product: CASTDRAEAFF.

The J gene is TRBJ1-6, the V gene TRBV5-1; 10 nucleotides agree with TRBD1. This CDR3 contains 15 residues. V trimming: 1 base; J trimming: 14 bases; junction bases outside the gene matches: 9. Germline-derived CDR1 and CDR2 are SGHRS and YFSETQ. The CDR3 sequence: CASSLYGQGGSTLHF. CDR3 in DNA: TGCGCCAGCAGCTTGTACGGACAGGGGGGGAGTACCCTCCACTTT.

The chain has TRBV9 and TRBJ2-3; 11 positions match TRBD1. The germline gives CDR1 SGDLS, CDR2 YYNGEE. The ends lost 4 bases at V and 4 bases at J; junction bases unmatched: 8. CDR3 length: 16 amino acids. The CDR3: CASSLTGTGGSDTQYF. The CDR3 DNA sequence: TGTGCCAGCAGCCTGACCGGGACAGGGGGGTCAGATACGCAGTATTTT.

The chain joins TRBV10-2 to TRBJ1-2; 7 nucleotides align to TRBD1. Germline V gene lookup returns CDR1 WSHSY and CDR2 SAAADI. The CDR3 contains 14 residues. The V and J ends lost 4 bases and 4 bases, in that order; junction bases with no gene match: 6. The CDR3 is CASSVRQGGYGYTF. In nucleotides, the CDR3 is TGCGCCAGCAGTGTCCGACAGGGCGGCTATGGCTACACCTTC.

CDR3 sequence (DNA): TGTGCCAGCAGCCAGAACAGGGACCCTCGCGAGCAGTACTTC. Protein: CASSQNRDPREQYF. The genes are TRBV3-1 (or the pseudogene TRBV3-2) and TRBJ2-7; tentative D call: TRBD1 (6 bases). Trimming took 3 bases from V and 6 from J, leaving 15 bases between them. Per germline, CDR1 LGHDT and CDR2 YNNKEL (reference sequence). The CDR3 runs to 14 residues.

This clone was recorded a few times. The chain employs TRBV11-2 and TRBJ1-2, with D perhaps matching TRBD1 (6 bases). CDR1 is SGHAT, CDR2 FQNNGV, per germline. The CDR3 spans 13 residues. V was clipped by 5 bases and J by 8 bases, with 15 bases between them. DNA for the CDR3: TGTGCCAGCAGCCCACGGGGGGCTTCCGGCTACACCTTC. Encoded protein: CASSPRGASGYTF.

The chain carries TRBV14 and TRBJ1-1; 7 bases map to TRBD1. The ends lost 1 base at V and 5 bases at J; junction bases unmatched: 10. CDR3 length: 16 residues. CDR1 and CDR2 from the germline V gene are SGHDN and FVKESK. The CDR3 region is CASSQGAGQVWTEAFF. The CDR3 DNA is TGTGCCAGCAGCCAAGGGGCTGGACAGGTTTGGACTGAAGCTTTCTTT.

The V gene is TRBV10-1, the J gene TRBJ2-5, with D tentatively TRBD2 (6 bases). The V gene lost 5 bases and the J gene lost 1 base, with 11 bases spanning the gap. The CDR3 consists of 14 residues. The germline V gene has CDR1 WNHNN and CDR2 SYGVQD (reference sequence). The CDR3 spells CASSSTRTQETQYF. CDR3 nucleotide sequence: TGCGCCAGCAGTTCGACTAGGACCCAAGAGACCCAGTACTTC.

The CDR3 region is CASSFSRQGIEQYF. In nucleotides, the CDR3 is TGTGCCAGCAGTTTCTCTAGACAGGGGATTGAGCAGTACTTC. This sequence joins TRBV27 and TRBJ2-7, with 8 positions matching TRBD1. Germline loops: CDR1 MNHEY, CDR2 SMNVEV (reference sequence). V lost 3 bases to trimming and J lost 7 bases; unmatched junction nucleotides: 8. The CDR3 has 14 residues.

The genes are TRBV5-1 and TRBJ2-5; 10 positions agree with TRBD1. V gave up 0 bases and J gave up 4 bases; unmatched junction bases: 3. CDR1 is SGHRS and CDR2 is YFSETQ in the germline V gene. The CDR3 is 15 amino acids. CDR3 nucleotides: TGCGCCAGCAGCTTGGGAGGGACAGGGGTAGAGACCCAGTACTTC. Translated, it gives CASSLGGTGVETQYF.

The V call is TRBV30, the J call TRBJ2-7, with 7 bases identical to TRBD2. J lost 5 bases, V lost 4 bases, and 11 bases had no gene match. CDR3 length: 14 amino acids. The germline CDR1 and CDR2 sequences are GTSNPN and SVGIG (reference sequence). For the CDR3, the DNA is TGTGCCTGGATCCCCCGGCGGGAGCTCAACGAGCAGTACTTC. Its protein is CAWIPRRELNEQYF.

J is TRBJ1-1 and V is TRBV30; unclear D gene. Germline V gene lookup returns CDR1 GTSNPN and CDR2 SVGIG (reference sequence). Trimming pared 4 bases from V and 1 base from J, leaving 10 bases between. CDR3 length: 13 residues. The chain's CDR3 is CAWKRTSNTEAFF. CDR3 in DNA: TGTGCCTGGAAAAGAACATCGAACACTGAAGCTTTCTTT.

This sequence joins TRBV14 and TRBJ2-3, with 7 bases identical to TRBD1. In germline, CDR1 is SGHDN, CDR2 FVKESK. The trim removed 1 base at V and 2 bases at J, leaving 9 bases unmatched. The CDR3 is 17 residues long. CDR3 sequence (DNA): TGTGCCAGCAGCCAAGTATTGAGAAGGGGGCCCACAGATACGCAGTATTTT. The encoded protein is CASSQVLRRGPTDTQYF.

The chain has TRBV9 and TRBJ2-1, with D perhaps matching TRBD2 (6 bases). The V gene's germline CDR1 is SGDLS and CDR2 YYNGEE. The CDR3 has 14 amino acids. V lost 3 bases and J 6 bases, leaving 13 bases between the germline ends. The CDR3 here is CASSDHLGGNEQFF. For the CDR3, the DNA is TGTGCCAGCAGCGACCATCTCGGGGGCAATGAGCAGTTCTTC.